A selection of T cell receptor beta chains follows, all from one sample in a study of neurological immune-mediated disorders. TCRdb analysed the 5' RACE reads with MiXCR anew, one entry per CDR3 protein. This table holds about 29,000 distinct CDR3 sequences, over 3% found once. The sequenced material came from PBMCs. The source of these receptors is a woman aged 25 to 39 with multiple sclerosis. The conserved cysteine and the conserved F or W are not part of the CDR3 here. Clone size is stated in some rows and not others, as once, few, many or a class when expanded.

clone_size: many
v_call: TRBV20-1
cdr3_aa: SATGSPTEAF

clone_size: many
v_call: TRBV29-1
cdr3_aa: SVEKSGQETQY

clone_size: many
v_call: TRBV7-2
cdr3_aa: ASSLVSGRGNTEAF

clone_size: many
v_call: TRBV20-1
cdr3_aa: SASPNRGEQF

clone_size: many
v_call: TRBV5-1
cdr3_aa: ASSLVAGGPYNEQF

clone_size: many
v_call: TRBV18
cdr3_aa: ASSRQRNYQETQY

clone_size: many
v_call: TRBV18
cdr3_aa: ASSPETGITDTQY

clone_size: NA
v_call: TRBV7-2
cdr3_aa: ASSFRQLGNRDQPQH

clone_size: many
v_call: TRBV6-2/TRBV6-3
cdr3_aa: ASSYYGTSEGDTQY

clone_size: many
v_call: TRBV24-1
cdr3_aa: ATRKGHLEYEQY

clone_size: many
v_call: TRBV5-1
cdr3_aa: ASSLTGETQY

clone_size: many
v_call: TRBV4-1
cdr3_aa: ASSQDAGVTYEQY

clone_size: few
v_call: TRBV6-2/TRBV6-3
cdr3_aa: ASKNPSYEQY

clone_size: many
v_call: TRBV5-8
cdr3_aa: ASPPGQGTDTQY

clone_size: many
v_call: TRBV27
cdr3_aa: ASSRDRLSPLH

clone_size: many
v_call: TRBV5-1
cdr3_aa: ASSLSPGLNTEAF

clone_size: few
v_call: TRBV2
cdr3_aa: ASNPGGSGANVLT

clone_size: NA
v_call: TRBV7-2
cdr3_aa: ASSLRERGRGYT

clone_size: many
v_call: TRBV12-3/TRBV12-4
cdr3_aa: ASSLYAQSYEQY

clone_size: many
v_call: TRBV5-1
cdr3_aa: ASSMTTGGRGYT

clone_size: many
v_call: TRBV5-1
cdr3_aa: ASSLGRPSEQY

clone_size: many
v_call: TRBV7-2
cdr3_aa: ASSLLGVMSDGELF

clone_size: many
v_call: TRBV21-1
cdr3_aa: ASSKNSSYNEQF

clone_size: many
v_call: TRBV6-5
cdr3_aa: ASRAGTFQFYGYT

clone_size: many
v_call: TRBV20-1
cdr3_aa: SAPRTGVNEQF

clone_size: many
v_call: TRBV27
cdr3_aa: ASSLLSRRNTEAF

clone_size: many
v_call: TRBV9
cdr3_aa: ASSVDGQPNYEQY

clone_size: many
v_call: TRBV24-1
cdr3_aa: ATSDFGGPGDEQF

clone_size: many
v_call: TRBV7-7
cdr3_aa: ASSRSGTNQETQY

clone_size: many
v_call: TRBV4-1
cdr3_aa: ASSRRDLNTGELF

clone_size: many
v_call: TRBV6-1
cdr3_aa: ASSEGAHGYT

clone_size: NA
v_call: TRBV6-1
cdr3_aa: ASSPQEGFSPLN

clone_size: many
v_call: TRBV6-6
cdr3_aa: ASRTTRTVNQPQH

clone_size: many
v_call: TRBV5-1
cdr3_aa: ASSLADKGDEQF

clone_size: many
v_call: TRBV27
cdr3_aa: ASSLRTSGRGEQF

clone_size: many
v_call: TRBV7-2
cdr3_aa: ASSFNGARETQY

clone_size: many
v_call: TRBV20-1
cdr3_aa: SASVGRDQPQN

clone_size: many
v_call: TRBV7-2
cdr3_aa: ASSPGAGRLEKLF

clone_size: few
v_call: TRBV18
cdr3_aa: ASSPPAGRGDNEQF

clone_size: many
v_call: TRBV6-2/TRBV6-3
cdr3_aa: ASSRTGVAHEQY

clone_size: few
v_call: TRBV14
cdr3_aa: ASSQTLRNTEAF